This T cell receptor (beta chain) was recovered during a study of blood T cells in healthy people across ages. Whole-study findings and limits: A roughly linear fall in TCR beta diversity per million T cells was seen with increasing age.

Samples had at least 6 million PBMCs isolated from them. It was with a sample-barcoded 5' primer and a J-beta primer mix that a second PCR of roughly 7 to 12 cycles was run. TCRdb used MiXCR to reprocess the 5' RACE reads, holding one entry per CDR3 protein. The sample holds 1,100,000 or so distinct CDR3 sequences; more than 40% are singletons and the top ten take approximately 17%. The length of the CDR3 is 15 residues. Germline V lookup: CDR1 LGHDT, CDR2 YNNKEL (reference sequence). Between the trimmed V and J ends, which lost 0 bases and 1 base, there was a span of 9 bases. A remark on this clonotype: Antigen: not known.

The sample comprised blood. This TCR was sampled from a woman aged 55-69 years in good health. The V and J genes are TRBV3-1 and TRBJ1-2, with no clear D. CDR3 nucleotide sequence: TGTGCCAGCAGCCAAGATAGGGCCGGTAACTATGGCTACACCTTC. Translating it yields CASSQDRAGNYGYTF.